This T cell receptor beta chain was observed in a study of blood T cell repertoires in COVID-19. Study context: Spain, Italy and the United States supplied samples that represented acute and convalescent COVID-19.

A single count supports this clone. Clones were read by immunoSEQ multiplex PCR, and TCRdb kept only the in-frame ones, dropping some. The sample records roughly 110,000 clones, approximately 86% being singletons. Trimming shortened V by 1 base and J by 3 bases, and 7 bases separated the two germline ends. CDR1 is SGHAT, CDR2 FQNNGV, per germline. The CDR3 is 14 amino acids. This receptor was obtained from a man aged 40-49 years with acute or convalescent COVID-19. Sequencing input: peripheral blood. This chain uses TRBV11-2 with TRBJ1-3, with D unclear. The CDR3 protein is CASSLVANGNTIYF. As DNA, the CDR3 is TGTGCCAGCAGCTTAGTTGCTAATGGAAACACCATATATTTT.